This note documents a single T cell receptor (beta chain) sequence. Both 60 Vbeta primers and 13 Jbeta primers went into the PCR. Profiled with immunoSEQ multiplex PCR; TCRdb holds only in-frame clones, not every one. In the table there are 150,000 to 200,000 clones, approximately 77% of which are singletons. The CDR3 consists of 15 residues. V was trimmed by 4 bases and J by 0 bases, leaving 12 bases between them. Looked up from germline, CDR1 is LGHNA and CDR2 is YNFKEQ. The data are from a study of cytomegalovirus exposure and HLA in healthy donors. The rearrangement links TRBV4-2 to TRBJ1-2, with D possibly matching TRBD1 (6 bases). Sequencing input: PBMCs. The sequence was collected from a man over 45 in good health and CMV-seropositive. In DNA, the CDR3 is TGTGCCAGCAGCCTTTACAGGGAAGCTAACTATGGCTACACCTTC. It specifies CASSLYREANYGYTF.